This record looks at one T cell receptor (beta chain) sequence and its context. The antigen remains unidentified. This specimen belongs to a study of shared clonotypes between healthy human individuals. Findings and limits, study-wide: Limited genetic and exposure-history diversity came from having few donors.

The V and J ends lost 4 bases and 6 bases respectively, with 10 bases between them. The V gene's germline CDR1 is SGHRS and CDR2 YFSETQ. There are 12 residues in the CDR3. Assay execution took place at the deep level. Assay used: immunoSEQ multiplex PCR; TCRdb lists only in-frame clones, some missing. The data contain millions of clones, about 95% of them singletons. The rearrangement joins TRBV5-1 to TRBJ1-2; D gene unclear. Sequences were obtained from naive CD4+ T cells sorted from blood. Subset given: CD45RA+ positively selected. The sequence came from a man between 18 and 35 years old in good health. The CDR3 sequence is CASSPGGDGYTF. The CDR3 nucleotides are TGCGCCAGCAGCCCCGGCGGGGATGGCTACACCTTC.